Reported below is one TCR beta chain. What it binds is unknown. The data originate from a study of early T cells in non-severe SARS-CoV-2 infection. Study at large: Sequencing was performed on bulk RNA from unsorted whole blood, leaving chains unpaired.

As part of library construction, unique molecular identifiers were attached to individual cDNA molecules. Each CDR3 protein is one row after TCRdb ran MiXCR on the 5' RACE reads. Of around 72,000 distinct CDR3 sequences listed, 10% are singletons. Overall study results and limits: Private and CD4 specificities were missed by VDJdb matching, which favored anti-spike CD8 responses.

Germline lookup yields CDR1 SGHAT and CDR2 FQNNGV. The CDR3 runs to 14 residues. The V gene lost 5 bases and the J gene lost 3 bases, with 13 bases spanning the gap. This chain uses TRBV11-2 with TRBJ1-1, with D perhaps TRBD1 (5 bases). Sequenced here: whole blood, sampled at baseline. This TCR was sampled from an adult who was a healthcare worker with PCR-confirmed SARS-CoV-2 infection or an uninfected control (not recorded which). CDR3: CASSPGAHHTEAFF. The CDR3 region has the DNA TGTGCCAGCAGCCCCGGGGCCCATCACACTGAAGCTTTCTTT. Together with reference TRBV11-2 and TRBJ1-1, the CDR3 gives the full variable domain: EAGVAQSPRYKIIEKRQSVAFWCNPISGHATLYWYQQILGQGPKLLIQFQNNGVVDDSQLPKDRFSAERLKGVDSTLKIQPAKLEDSAVYLCASSPGAHHTEAFFGQGTRLTVV.